A single sample gave rise to the 16 T cell receptor beta chains below, sequenced in a study of shared clonotypes between healthy human individuals (dated by TCRdb to 2020 to 2021). The library relied on the immunoSEQ multiplex PCR assay. TCRdb stores this immuneACCESS table with in-frame sequences only. Part of the clones is absent; in the studies checked, under half of the shortfall reflects unresolved V genes, and no reason is known for the rest. Across this sample there are about 2 million clones, with about 95% seen only once. Clones ranked in the top ten supply roughly 1% of the sample. CD8 naive samples were obtained by positive selection for CCR7 among CD45RO-negative cells, yielding a CD45RA+CCR7+ population from which TemRA cells were excluded. The specimen sequenced was naive CD8+ T cells sorted from blood. The meaning of the sample's cell subset or site label: CD45RA+CCR7+. Source of these receptors: a man aged 18-30 years in good health.

The CDR3 loop is CASSQDQDGYTEAFF. CDR3 nucleotide sequence: TGCGCCAGCAGCCAAGATCAGGACGGTTACACTGAAGCTTTCTTT. This chain connects TRBV4-3 to TRBJ1-1, with D hard to call. Trimming removed 0 bases from V and 3 bases from J, with 11 bases in between. The CDR3 is 15 residues long. Germline V gives CDR1 LGHNA, CDR2 YSLEER.

Of note for this clone: The same CDR3 arises from other DNA sequences in this sample as well. The rearrangement uses TRBV27 and TRBJ2-7, with 8 bases aligning to TRBD2. Germline CDR1 is MNHEY and CDR2 is SMNVEV (reference sequence). This CDR3 has 13 amino acids. Germline trimming cut 5 bases from V and 3 bases from J; bases unmatched to any gene: 3. CDR3 protein: CASSISGSYEQYF. The DNA for the CDR3 is TGTGCCAGCAGTATCAGCGGGAGCTACGAGCAGTACTTC.

The CDR3 sequence is CAIRKGQGNIQYF. The CDR3 nucleotides read TGTGCCATCAGGAAGGGACAGGGGAACATTCAGTACTTC. The chain links TRBV6-4 to TRBJ2-4; TRBD1 aligns across 10 bases. This CDR3 contains 13 residues. The V gene's germline CDR1 is MRHNA and CDR2 SNTAGT. The ends lost 10 bases at V and 7 bases at J; junction bases unmatched: 7.

This chain joins TRBV30 and TRBJ2-5; D remains unclear. Trimming cost V 0 bases and J 2 bases, with 10 bases left between them. Germline-derived CDR1 and CDR2 are GTSNPN and SVGIG (reference sequence). This CDR3 contains 14 residues. Here the CDR3 reads CAWSVRYIQETQYF. CDR3 coding DNA: TGTGCCTGGAGTGTAAGATATATTCAAGAGACCCAGTACTTC.

The rearrangement joins TRBV13 to TRBJ2-1; 11 nucleotides align to TRBD2. The CDR3 consists of 15 residues. Germline CDR1 and CDR2: PRHDT and FYEKMQ (reference sequence). J lost 6 bases, V lost 7 bases, and 8 bases had no gene match. CDR3 in DNA: TGTGCCAGCACCGCGGTACTAGCGGGAGTCAATGAGCAGTTCTTC. Residues: CASTAVLAGVNEQFF.

The V call is TRBV2, the J call TRBJ1-3; D remains unclear. There are 14 residues in the CDR3. V was pared by 3 bases and J by 1 base, with 7 bases between. Germline CDR1 reads SNHLY; CDR2 reads FYNNEI. The CDR3, as DNA: TGTGCCAGCAGTGATTGGGGATCTGGAAACACCATATATTTT. Protein sequence: CASSDWGSGNTIYF. The whole variable domain, remainder taken from reference TRBV2 and TRBJ1-3, is EPEVTQTPSHQVTQMGQEVILRCVPISNHLYFYWYRQILGQKVEFLVSFYNNEISEKSEIFDDQFSVERPDGSNFTLKIRSTKLEDSAMYFCASSDWGSGNTIYFGEGSWLTVV.

The CDR3 bases are TGTGCCAGCAGCCCTTCGGCGGGGGGCCTATTCTACGAGCAGTACTTC. Its translation: CASSPSAGGLFYEQYF. This chain joins TRBV7-9 and TRBJ2-7, with 8 bases that match TRBD2. J was trimmed by 3 bases and V by 5 bases; bases with no gene match: 12. Germline assignment: CDR1 SEHNR and CDR2 FQNEAQ (reference sequence). CDR3 length: 16 residues.

Turning to this clone: This CDR3 is also generated by other DNA sequences in the sample. The chain employs TRBV27 and TRBJ1-2; TRBD1 is a possible D gene (5 bases). V dropped 2 bases and J dropped 7 bases, with 11 bases sitting between them. Germline lookup yields CDR1 MNHEY and CDR2 SMNVEV (reference sequence). There are 13 residues in the CDR3. CDR3 sequence: CASSLDGGGGYTF. As DNA, the CDR3 is TGTGCCAGCAGTTTAGATGGGGGTGGTGGCTACACCTTC.

The V gene is TRBV6-5, the J gene TRBJ2-3, with 8 bases lining up with TRBD2. V gave up 1 base and J gave up 4 bases; unmatched junction bases: 4. CDR3 size: 15 residues. Germline V lookup: CDR1 MNHEY, CDR2 SVGAGI. CDR3 in DNA: TGTGCCAGCAGTTACTTCGGCGGGGGGCCAGATACGCAGTATTTT. Residues: CASSYFGGGPDTQYF.

This clone has a single count. V and J are TRBV7-8 and TRBJ2-1; D is possibly TRBD2 (5 bases). The germline CDR1 and CDR2 sequences are SGHVS and FQNEAQ. CDR3 length: 17 residues. The V end was cut by 1 base, the J end by 6 bases, with 19 bases between. In DNA form, the CDR3 reads TGTGCCAGCAGCTTAGGGGTTGGGAAATCGCGGGTCAATGAGCAGTTCTTC. Its protein product is CASSLGVGKSRVNEQFF. Complete variable domain (other parts from reference TRBV7-8 and TRBJ2-1): GAGVSQSPRYKVAKRGQDVALRCDPISGHVSLFWYQQALGQGPEFLTYFQNEAQLDKSGLPSDRFFAERPEGSVSTLKIQRTQQEDSAVYLCASSLGVGKSRVNEQFFGPGTRLTVL.

The rearrangement uses TRBV7-9 and TRBJ2-2; D gene uncertain. Germline assignment: CDR1 SEHNR and CDR2 FQNEAQ (reference sequence). CDR3 length equals 13 residues. The V and J ends lost 5 bases and 1 base respectively, with 5 bases between them. CDR3 region: CASSRRNTGELFF. CDR3 nucleotide sequence: TGTGCCAGCAGCCGAAGGAACACCGGGGAGCTGTTTTTT.

The V call is TRBV4-1, the J call TRBJ2-5, with 11 bases lining up with TRBD2. Looked up from germline, CDR1 is MGHRA and CDR2 is YSYEKL. There are 16 residues in the CDR3. V was pared by 4 bases and J by 0 bases, with 4 bases of the junction left unmatched. CDR3 sequence: CASSPTSGINQETQYF. CDR3 nucleotide sequence: TGCGCCAGCAGCCCGACTAGCGGGATAAACCAAGAGACCCAGTACTTC.

In this sample, this clone turned up a few times. The V call is TRBV7-9, the J call TRBJ2-7; no firm D call. V lost 3 bases and J lost 1, with 7 bases in between. The CDR3 is made up of 13 amino acids. The germline V gene has CDR1 SEHNR and CDR2 FQNEAQ (reference sequence). The CDR3 region is CASSLVESYEQYF. The CDR3 nucleotides read TGTGCCAGCAGCTTGGTAGAGTCCTACGAGCAGTACTTC.

V usage is TRBV14 and J usage is TRBJ2-2; 9 bases map to TRBD1. The CDR3 consists of 15 residues. V was pared by 0 bases and J by 6 bases, with 2 bases of the junction left unmatched. Germline V CDR1 and CDR2: SGHDN, FVKESK. DNA for the CDR3: TGTGCCAGCAGCCAAGAAACAGGGGGCCCCGGGGAGCTGTTTTTT. Translated, it gives CASSQETGGPGELFF.

Note on this clone: At one end, the junction sequence differs from germline, possibly due to a read error. The chain links TRBV10-3 to TRBJ2-3; TRBD2 matches at 8 bases. Germline V lookup: CDR1 ENHRY, CDR2 SYGVKD. CDR3 length: 16 amino acids. CDR3 sequence: CAISGLGGGPTGTQYF. In DNA, the CDR3 is TGTGCCATCAGTGGGTTGGGCGGGGGGCCCACAGGTACGCAGTATTTT.

This CDR3 reads CASSIDLGLAVYEQYF. The DNA of the CDR3 is TGTGCCAGTAGTATAGATCTCGGGCTAGCGGTTTACGAGCAGTACTTC. V is TRBV19 and J is TRBJ2-7; 7 nucleotides line up with TRBD2. The CDR3 contains 16 residues. J was trimmed by 4 bases and V by 0 bases; bases with no gene match: 9. Germline V gene sequence: CDR1 LNHDA, CDR2 SQIVND (reference sequence).